These 3 T cell receptor beta chains were sequenced from one sample in a study of naive and memory T cell subsets. Treatment given: skin biopsy from PPD injection site in Mantoux-positive individual. The library had UMIs added by 3' ligation of an oligonucleotide to TCR cDNA. Four PCR rounds used nested alpha and beta constant region primers plus the SP2 primer. TCRdb used MiXCR to reprocess the UMI-ligation and nested PCR reads, holding one entry per CDR3 protein. The sample consists of around 33,000 distinct CDR3 sequences, roughly 6.6% of them appearing once. The specimen was skin, collected from a tuberculin skin test site. Receptors originate from an adult in good health.

The table lists this clonotype with a few counts. The rearrangement uses TRBV18 and TRBJ2-7; 11 bases line up with TRBD1. CDR1 is KGHSH and CDR2 is LQKENI in the germline V gene. This CDR3 has 15 amino acids. Unmatched junction bases numbered 9, after V lost 6 bases and J lost 5 bases. CDR3 loop: CASSGSDRGRDEQYF. Here the CDR3 DNA reads TGTGCCAGCTCCGGGTCGGACAGGGGGCGCGACGAGCAGTACTTC.

This clonotype was picked up many times. The chain carries TRBV6-1 and TRBJ2-4, with 8 bases aligning to TRBD2. After removal of 7 bases from V and 0 bases from J, the junction contained 5 bases not matched to a gene. In germline, CDR1 is MNHNS, CDR2 SASEGT. The CDR3 covers 15 residues. The CDR3 is CASTGGGLAKNIQYF. Here the CDR3 DNA reads TGTGCCAGCACGGGGGGGGGCCTAGCCAAAAACATTCAGTACTTC.

This clonotype was found many times. The V and J genes are TRBV20-1 and TRBJ2-3; either TRBD1 or TRBD2 may supply D (5 bases each). V shed 8 bases and J shed 5 bases, with 14 bases lying between them. CDR1 DFQATT and CDR2 SNEGSKA come from the germline V gene (reference sequence). The CDR3 is made up of 12 amino acids. Here the CDR3 DNA reads TGCAGTCCGGCTTGGGGGAAAGATACGCAGTATTTT. Translation gives CSPAWGKDTQYF.